The 15 T cell receptor beta chains given below trace back to one sample, sequenced in a study of cytomegalovirus exposure and HLA in healthy donors. Data came from immunoSEQ multiplex PCR; TCRdb stores just in-frame clones and leaves some out. The sample records some 330,000 clones, approximately 90% being singletons. The sample was PBMCs. The origin of the receptors is a woman under 30 in good health and CMV-seronegative.

This chain uses TRBV5-8 with TRBJ2-3; TRBD2 matches at 12 bases. Germline CDR1 is SGHTS and CDR2 is YDEGEE. This CDR3 is 16 amino acids long. The ends lost 4 bases at V and 3 bases at J; junction bases unmatched: 6. The CDR3 DNA reads TGTGCCAGCAGCATAGGACTAGCGGGAAGGACAGATACGCAGTATTTT. It encodes CASSIGLAGRTDTQYF. Together with reference TRBV5-8 and TRBJ2-3, the CDR3 gives the full variable domain: EAGVTQSPTHLIKTRGQQATLRCSPISGHTSVYWYQQALGLGLQFLLWYDEGEERNRGNFPPRFSGRQFPNYSSELNVNALELEDSALYLCASSIGLAGRTDTQYFGPGTRLTVL.

This clone was recorded a few times. The rearrangement joins TRBV18 to TRBJ2-3; possibly TRBD2 for D (5 bases). The germline CDR1 and CDR2 sequences are KGHSH and LQKENI. Trimming pared 6 bases from V and 3 bases from J, leaving 16 bases between. The CDR3 is 15 amino acids. The CDR3: CASSRSDFETDTQYF. The CDR3 bases are TGTGCCAGCTCCCGATCGGACTTTGAAACAGATACGCAGTATTTT.

The chain couples TRBV5-1 to TRBJ1-1, with 9 nucleotides matching TRBD1. The CDR3 is 14 residues long. CDR1 and CDR2 (germline): SGHRS, YFSETQ. V was pared by 4 bases and J by 4 bases, with 5 bases of the junction left unmatched. CDR3 DNA sequence: TGCGCCAGCAGCGCACAGGGGGCGAGCACTGAAGCTTTCTTT. The encoded protein is CASSAQGASTEAFF.

This clone was picked up a small number of times. This chain connects TRBV7-9 to TRBJ2-1; no clear D. Germline V CDR1 and CDR2: SEHNR, FQNEAQ (reference sequence). There are 10 residues in the CDR3. With 6 bases removed from V and 7 bases from J, the gap between germline ends came to 4 bases. CDR3 in amino acids: CASRTNEQFF. CDR3 coding DNA: TGTGCCAGCAGAACAAATGAGCAGTTCTTC.

The rearrangement links TRBV11-1 to TRBJ1-2; TRBD1 matches 8 bases. V gave up 5 bases and J gave up 7 bases; unmatched junction bases: 9. This CDR3 has 14 residues. Germline-derived CDR1 and CDR2 are SGHAT and FQDESV (reference sequence). Here the CDR3 reads CASSLYRGDGGYTF. The CDR3 DNA reads TGTGCCAGCAGCCTGTACAGGGGGGACGGTGGCTACACCTTC.

This clone appeared a single time. The rearrangement joins TRBV5-1 to TRBJ2-5; TRBD1 matches at 8 bases. The CDR3 length is 14 residues. The germline V gene encodes CDR1 SGHRS and CDR2 YFSETQ. J was trimmed by 5 bases and V by 4 bases; bases with no gene match: 7. CDR3 in amino acids: CASSRWTGQETQYF. CDR3 bases: TGCGCCAGCAGCCGATGGACAGGGCAGGAGACCCAGTACTTC.

This chain uses TRBV19 with TRBJ2-7, with 9 bases identical to TRBD2. The length of the CDR3 is 15 residues. The germline CDR1 and CDR2 sequences are LNHDA and SQIVND (reference sequence). The junction had 3 bases not matched to a gene; V was cut back by 1 base and J by 2 bases. CDR3 protein: CASSIVLAGAYEQYF. In DNA form, the CDR3 reads TGTGCCAGTAGTATAGTATTAGCGGGGGCCTACGAGCAGTACTTC. Combining the CDR3 with reference TRBV19 and TRBJ2-7 gives the whole variable domain DGGITQSPKYLFRKEGQNVTLSCEQNLNHDAMYWYRQDPGQGLRLIYYSQIVNDFQKGDIAEGYSVSREKKESFPLTVTSAQKNPTAFYLCASSIVLAGAYEQYFGPGTRLTVT.

This chain links TRBV27 with TRBJ2-3, with 12 nucleotides matching TRBD2. Germline CDR1 reads MNHEY; CDR2 reads SMNVEV (reference sequence). The CDR3 runs 16 residues. The V segment lost 6 bases and the J segment 2 bases; nucleotides outside the gene matches: 6. This CDR3 reads CASRTGLAGTTDTQYF. CDR3 DNA: TGTGCCAGCAGGACCGGACTAGCGGGGACCACAGATACGCAGTATTTT.

The chain links TRBV19 to TRBJ2-1; TRBD2 might be the D (6 bases). Germline CDR1 and CDR2: LNHDA and SQIVND (reference sequence). The CDR3 has 15 amino acids. Trimming stripped 3 bases from V and 6 bases from J, with 15 bases between. The CDR3 DNA follows: TGTGCCAGTAGTATTCCAGGGACTCTCTTCAATGAGCAGTTCTTC. Its translation: CASSIPGTLFNEQFF.

The chain combines TRBV7-2 with TRBJ1-2, with 10 bases fitting TRBD1. J lost 8 bases, V lost 5 bases, and 5 bases had no gene match. This CDR3 has 13 amino acids. Germline CDR1 and CDR2: SGHTA and FQGNSA. The CDR3 nucleotides are TGTGCCAGCAGCCCTGACAGGGGGCTCGGCTACACCTTC. Translation gives CASSPDRGLGYTF.

The V and J genes are TRBV7-2 and TRBJ2-1; 9 bases agree with TRBD1. The CDR3 runs 15 residues. CDR1 and CDR2 (germline): SGHTA, FQGNSA. V lost 6 bases to trimming and J lost 3 bases; unmatched junction nucleotides: 6. Written as DNA, the CDR3 is TGTGCCAGCAGGGGTCCGGGACAGGGCTACAATGAGCAGTTCTTC. Protein sequence: CASRGPGQGYNEQFF.

The chain employs TRBV19 and TRBJ2-3, with 8 bases aligning to TRBD1. J gave up 4 bases and V 5 bases, and 5 bases lay outside the gene matches. The germline V gene encodes CDR1 LNHDA and CDR2 SQIVND (reference sequence). This CDR3 is 14 amino acids long. CDR3 region: CASSQTGVADTQYF. The CDR3 coding sequence is TGTGCCAGTAGTCAGACAGGGGTAGCAGATACGCAGTATTTT. Full variable domain (missing parts from reference TRBV19 and TRBJ2-3): DGGITQSPKYLFRKEGQNVTLSCEQNLNHDAMYWYRQDPGQGLRLIYYSQIVNDFQKGDIAEGYSVSREKKESFPLTVTSAQKNPTAFYLCASSQTGVADTQYFGPGTRLTVL.

The rearrangement links TRBV11-3 to TRBJ2-5, with D possibly being TRBD2 (5 bases). CDR3 length: 15 residues. Germline CDR1 is SGHNT and CDR2 is YENEEA. V dropped 1 base and J dropped 5 bases, with 14 bases sitting between them. The CDR3 DNA reads TGTGCCAGCAGCTTAGGGCGATCACTAGGGGAGACCCAGTACTTC. Translated: CASSLGRSLGETQYF. Looking up the rest from reference TRBV11-3 and TRBJ2-5 gives the full variable domain: EAGVVQSPRYKIIEKKQPVAFWCNPISGHNTLYWYLQNLGQGPELLIRYENEEAVDDSQLPKDRFSAERLKGVDSTLKIQPAELGDSAVYLCASSLGRSLGETQYFGPGTRLLVL.

This rearrangement joins TRBV9 to TRBJ1-1; no clear D gene. This CDR3 has 15 residues. The V and J ends lost 0 bases and 0 bases respectively, with 9 bases between them. Germline V gene sequence: CDR1 SGDLS, CDR2 YYNGEE. CDR3 sequence: CASSVGYSMNTEAFF. The CDR3 DNA reads TGTGCCAGCAGCGTAGGGTACAGCATGAACACTGAAGCTTTCTTT.

The rearrangement uses TRBV29-1 and TRBJ2-1, with 8 bases identical to TRBD2. Germline trimming cut 2 bases from V and 6 bases from J; bases unmatched to any gene: 6. CDR3 length: 14 residues. Looked up from germline, CDR1 is SQVTM and CDR2 is ANQGSEA. The CDR3 bases are TGCAGCGTTGAATGGCTAGCGGGTTTCAATGAGCAGTTCTTC. Its protein product is CSVEWLAGFNEQFF.